This is a list of T cell receptor beta chains from one sample in a study of blood T cells in healthy people across ages. TCRdb ran MiXCR on the 5' RACE reads and lists one entry per CDR3 protein. Among around 1,900,000 distinct CDR3 sequences, more than 35% were seen once, and the ten largest hold more than 20%. Sequences were obtained from blood. The receptors shown here come from a human donor in good health. Each CDR3 is given with its conserved first and last residue.

>TRBJ2-7|TRBV6-1
CASSMTTASYEQYF
>TRBJ1-1|TRBV6-2/TRBV6-3
CASSYMGVDTEAFF
>TRBJ1-5|TRBV7-2
CASSGGGNSNQPQHF
>TRBJ2-3|TRBV11-3
CASGEGRSTDTQYF
>TRBJ2-1|TRBV5-5
CASSLVDRGVMNEQFF
>TRBJ1-5|TRBV5-5
CASSGELGLGQPQHF
>TRBJ1-1|TRBV6-4
CASRTNRGLNTEAFF
>TRBJ2-1|TRBV7-2
CVSSSMVGDRVYNEQFF
>TRBJ2-1|TRBV7-8
CASSLAYRSSYNEQFF
>TRBJ1-2|TRBV10-3
CAISGTTGEDGYTF
>TRBJ1-2|TRBV4-1
CASSPPGTDLGGYTF
>TRBJ2-5|TRBV9
CASSEYSGGGETQYF
>TRBJ2-1|TRBV12-3/TRBV12-4
CASSPQGSPTGTRSSYNEQFF
>TRBJ2-1|TRBV6-2/TRBV6-3
CASKRLAKWDEQFF
>TRBJ1-5|TRBV15
CATSRDLGTSSQPQHF
>TRBJ2-7|TRBV29-1
CSAVGGRDFSYEQYF
>TRBJ1-2|TRBV6-5
CASREVGYGYTF
>TRBJ2-5|TRBV6-2/TRBV6-3
CASRRGQLQETQYF
>TRBJ1-2|TRBV6-2/TRBV6-3
CASTSTIDRFNSYGYTF
>TRBJ1-2|TRBV2
CASSEDRGDYGYTF
>TRBJ2-3|TRBV6-5
CASSWTGARTDTQYF
>TRBJ1-6|TRBV9
CASSVRGHSPLHF
>TRBJ1-1|TRBV28
CASSLDRERGNTEAFF
>TRBJ2-1|TRBV7-2
CASSPRISGGEQFF
>TRBJ1-1|TRBV12-3/TRBV12-4
CASSFEGNMNTEAFF
>TRBJ2-3|TRBV20-1
CSARDPTEDTQYF
>TRBJ2-1|TRBV29-1
CSVAPGLALPIEQFF
>TRBJ2-7|TRBV20-1
CSARPRWLAGGSPYEQYF
>TRBJ2-3|TRBV20-1
CSAKVGGADTQYF
>TRBJ2-1|TRBV5-1
CASSPTHRGSYNEQFF
>TRBJ1-4|TRBV20-1
CSARRGMEKLFF
>TRBJ2-3|TRBV28
CASSSLDRVSDTQYF